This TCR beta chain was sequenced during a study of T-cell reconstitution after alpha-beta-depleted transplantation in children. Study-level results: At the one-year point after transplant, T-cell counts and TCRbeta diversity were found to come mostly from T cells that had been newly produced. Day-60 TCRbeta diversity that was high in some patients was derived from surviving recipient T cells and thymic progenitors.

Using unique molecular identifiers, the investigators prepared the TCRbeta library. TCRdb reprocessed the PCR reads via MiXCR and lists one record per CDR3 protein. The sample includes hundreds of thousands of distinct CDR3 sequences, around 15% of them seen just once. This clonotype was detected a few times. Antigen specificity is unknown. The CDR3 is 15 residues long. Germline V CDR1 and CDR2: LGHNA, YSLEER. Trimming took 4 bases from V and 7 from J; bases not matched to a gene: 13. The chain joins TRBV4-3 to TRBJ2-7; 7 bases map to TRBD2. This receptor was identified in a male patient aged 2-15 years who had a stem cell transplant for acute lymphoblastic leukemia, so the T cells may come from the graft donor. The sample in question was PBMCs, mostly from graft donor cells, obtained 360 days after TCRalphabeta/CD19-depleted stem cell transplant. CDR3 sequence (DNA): TGCGCCAGCAGCCCTGGGGGGATGATGGGAGGGGAGCAGTACTTC. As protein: CASSPGGMMGGEQYF.